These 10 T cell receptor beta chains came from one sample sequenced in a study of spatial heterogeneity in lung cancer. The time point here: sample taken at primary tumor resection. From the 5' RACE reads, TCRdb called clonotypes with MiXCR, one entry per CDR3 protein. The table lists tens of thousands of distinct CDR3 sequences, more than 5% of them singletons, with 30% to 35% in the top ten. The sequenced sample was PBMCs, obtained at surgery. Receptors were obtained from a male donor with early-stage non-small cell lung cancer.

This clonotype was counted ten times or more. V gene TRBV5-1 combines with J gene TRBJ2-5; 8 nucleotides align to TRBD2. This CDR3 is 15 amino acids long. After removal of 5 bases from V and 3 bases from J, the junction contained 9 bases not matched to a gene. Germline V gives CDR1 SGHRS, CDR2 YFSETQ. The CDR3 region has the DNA TGCGCCAGCAGGACGAGCGGGAGAGGGGAAGAGACCCAGTACTTC. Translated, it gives CASRTSGRGEETQYF.

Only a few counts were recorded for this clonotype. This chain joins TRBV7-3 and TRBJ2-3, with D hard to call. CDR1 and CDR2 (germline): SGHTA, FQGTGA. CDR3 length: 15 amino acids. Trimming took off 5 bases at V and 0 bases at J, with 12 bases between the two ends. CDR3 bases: TGTGCCAGCAGCGGATTTCATGCTAGCACAGATACGCAGTATTTT. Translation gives CASSGFHASTDTQYF.

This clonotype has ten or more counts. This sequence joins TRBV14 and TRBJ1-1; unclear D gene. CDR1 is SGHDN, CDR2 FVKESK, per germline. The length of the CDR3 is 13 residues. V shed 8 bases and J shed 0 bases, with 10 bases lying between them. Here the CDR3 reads CASAEQVNTEAFF. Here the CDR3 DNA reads TGTGCCAGCGCAGAACAAGTGAACACTGAAGCTTTCTTT.

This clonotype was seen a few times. CDR3 DNA sequence: TGTGCCAGCAGTCCGATTATGAGCCCCGGACAGGATCCCCAAGAGACCCAGTACTTC. Its translation: CASSPIMSPGQDPQETQYF. The J gene is TRBJ2-5, the V gene TRBV27; 7 nucleotides match TRBD1. CDR1 and CDR2 (germline): MNHEY, SMNVEV (reference sequence). J lost 1 base, V lost 5 bases, and 19 bases had no gene match. CDR3 length: 19 amino acids.

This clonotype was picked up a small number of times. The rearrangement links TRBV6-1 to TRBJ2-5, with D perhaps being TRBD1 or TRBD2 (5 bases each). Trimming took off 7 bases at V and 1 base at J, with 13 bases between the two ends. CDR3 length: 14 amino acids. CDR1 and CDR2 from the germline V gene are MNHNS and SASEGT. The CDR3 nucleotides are TGTGCCAGCACCTTATTGGGGGTCCAAGAGACCCAGTACTTC. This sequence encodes CASTLLGVQETQYF.

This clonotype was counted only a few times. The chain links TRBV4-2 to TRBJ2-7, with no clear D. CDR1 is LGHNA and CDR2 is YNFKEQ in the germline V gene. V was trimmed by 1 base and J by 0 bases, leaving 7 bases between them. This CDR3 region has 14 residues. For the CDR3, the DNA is TGTGCCAGCAGCCAAGTTTCCGACTCCTACGAGCAGTACTTC. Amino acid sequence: CASSQVSDSYEQYF.

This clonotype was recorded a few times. CDR3 in DNA: TGTGCCAGCAGTTTAGACCAGGGCTCACCCCTCCACTTT. As protein: CASSLDQGSPLHF. The chain links TRBV12-3 or TRBV12-4 to TRBJ1-6; a weak D match, TRBD1 (5 bases). The CDR3 loop spans 13 amino acids. V gave up 1 base and J gave up 10 bases, with 8 bases separating them.

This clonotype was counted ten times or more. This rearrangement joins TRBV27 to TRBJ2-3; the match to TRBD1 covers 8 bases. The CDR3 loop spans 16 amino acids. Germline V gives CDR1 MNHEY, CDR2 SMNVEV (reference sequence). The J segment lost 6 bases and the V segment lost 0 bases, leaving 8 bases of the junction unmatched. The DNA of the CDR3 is TGTGCCAGCAGTTTATCGTTCCAGGGGGCAGGGGATACGCAGTATTTT. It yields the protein CASSLSFQGAGDTQYF.

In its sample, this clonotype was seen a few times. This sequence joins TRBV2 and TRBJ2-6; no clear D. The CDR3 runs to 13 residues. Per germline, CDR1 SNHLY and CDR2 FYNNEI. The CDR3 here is CAKLMAGANVLTF. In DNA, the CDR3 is TGTGCTAAGCTAATGGCTGGGGCCAACGTCCTGACTTTC.

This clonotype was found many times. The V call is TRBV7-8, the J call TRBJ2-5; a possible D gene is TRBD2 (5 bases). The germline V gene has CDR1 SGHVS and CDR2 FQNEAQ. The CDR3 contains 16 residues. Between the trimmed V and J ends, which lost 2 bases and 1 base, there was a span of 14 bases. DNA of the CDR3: TGTGCCAGCAGCTTAAACAGCGGAGCCTTCCAAGAGACCCAGTACTTC. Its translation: CASSLNSGAFQETQYF.